The source of this T cell receptor (beta chain) is a study of blood T cell repertoires in COVID-19. Here immunoSEQ multiplex PCR was the method, and the copy in TCRdb shows in-frame clones only, minus some. This table holds some 270,000 clones, 86% found once. The CDR3 is 10 amino acids. Looked up from germline, CDR1 is MRHNA and CDR2 is SNTAGT. V lost 7 bases and J 5 bases, leaving 5 bases between the germline ends. The source of this sequence is a middle-aged man with active or convalescent COVID-19. The chain couples TRBV6-4 to TRBJ2-5; D is unclear. The sequenced material came from peripheral blood. The CDR3 coding sequence is TGTGCCAGCAAGCCGGAGACCCAGTACTTC. Amino acids: CASKPETQYF.